This T cell receptor (beta chain) was recorded in a study of blood T cell repertoires in COVID-19. This clone was found a few times. This CDR3 comprises 14 residues. Germline assignment: CDR1 SNHLY and CDR2 FYNNEI. After removal of 1 base from V and 7 bases from J, the junction contained 5 bases not matched to a gene. Original methodology: Amplification from reference gene primers served as the basis for estimated nucleated cell counts. The protocol was immunoSEQ multiplex PCR, while the TCRdb copy is restricted to in-frame clones and leaves out a portion. The V and J calls and clone size were taken over from that table, and D and trimming were inferred from the DNA. The sample lists approximately 99,000 clones, around 87% seen once, with about 20% in the top ten.

The sequence was collected from a human donor in a cohort sampled during active COVID-19. The chain uses TRBV2 and TRBJ1-2; 8 bases are shared with TRBD1. Material for sequencing was peripheral blood. DNA for the CDR3: TGTGCCAGCAGTGAAGGGACAGGGTGGAGTGGCTACACCTTC. It yields the protein CASSEGTGWSGYTF.